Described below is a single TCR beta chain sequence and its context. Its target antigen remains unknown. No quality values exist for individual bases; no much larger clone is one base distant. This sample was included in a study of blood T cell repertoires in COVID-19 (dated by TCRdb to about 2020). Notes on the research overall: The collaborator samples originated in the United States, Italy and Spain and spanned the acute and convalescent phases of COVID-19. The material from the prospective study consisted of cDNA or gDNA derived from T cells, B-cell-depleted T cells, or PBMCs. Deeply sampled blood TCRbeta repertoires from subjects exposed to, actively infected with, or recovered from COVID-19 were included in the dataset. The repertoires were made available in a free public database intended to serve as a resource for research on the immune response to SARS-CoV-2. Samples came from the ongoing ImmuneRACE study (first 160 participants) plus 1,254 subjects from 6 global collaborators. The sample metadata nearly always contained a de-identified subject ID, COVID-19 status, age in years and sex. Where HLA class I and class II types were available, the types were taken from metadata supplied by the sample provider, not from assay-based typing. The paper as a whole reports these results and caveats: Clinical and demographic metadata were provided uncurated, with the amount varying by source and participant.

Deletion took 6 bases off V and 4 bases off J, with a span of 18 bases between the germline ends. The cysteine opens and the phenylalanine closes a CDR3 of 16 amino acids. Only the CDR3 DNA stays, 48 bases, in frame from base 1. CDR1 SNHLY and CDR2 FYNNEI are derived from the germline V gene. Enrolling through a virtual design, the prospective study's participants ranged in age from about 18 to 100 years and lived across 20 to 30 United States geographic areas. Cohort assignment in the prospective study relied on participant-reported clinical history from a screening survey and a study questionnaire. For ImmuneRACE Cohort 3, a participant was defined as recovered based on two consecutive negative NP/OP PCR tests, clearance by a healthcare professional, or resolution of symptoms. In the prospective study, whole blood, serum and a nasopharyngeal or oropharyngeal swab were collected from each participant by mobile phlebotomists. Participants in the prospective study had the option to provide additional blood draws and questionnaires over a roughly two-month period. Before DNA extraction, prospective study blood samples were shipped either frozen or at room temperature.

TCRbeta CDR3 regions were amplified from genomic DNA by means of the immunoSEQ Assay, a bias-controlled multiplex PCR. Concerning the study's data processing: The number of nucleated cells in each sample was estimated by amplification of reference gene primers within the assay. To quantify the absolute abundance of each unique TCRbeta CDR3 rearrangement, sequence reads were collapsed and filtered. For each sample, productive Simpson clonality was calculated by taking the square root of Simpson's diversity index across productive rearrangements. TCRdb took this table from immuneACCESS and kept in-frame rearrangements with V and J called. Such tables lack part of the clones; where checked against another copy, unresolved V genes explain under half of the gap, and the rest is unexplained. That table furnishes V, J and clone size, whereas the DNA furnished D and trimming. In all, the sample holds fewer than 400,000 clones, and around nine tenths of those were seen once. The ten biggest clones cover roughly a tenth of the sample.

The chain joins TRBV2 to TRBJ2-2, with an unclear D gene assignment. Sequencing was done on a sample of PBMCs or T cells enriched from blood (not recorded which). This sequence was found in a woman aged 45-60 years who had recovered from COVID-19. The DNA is TGTGCCAGCAGCAGAGCAGAAGCTGCTAGCACCGGGGAGCTGTTTTTT. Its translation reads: CASSRAEAASTGELFF. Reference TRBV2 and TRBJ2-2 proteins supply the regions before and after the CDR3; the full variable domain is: EPEVTQTPSHQVTQMGQEVILRCVPISNHLYFYWYRQILGQKVEFLVSFYNNEISEKSEIFDDQFSVERPDGSNFTLKIRSTKLEDSAMYFCASSRAEAASTGELFFGEGSRLTVL.